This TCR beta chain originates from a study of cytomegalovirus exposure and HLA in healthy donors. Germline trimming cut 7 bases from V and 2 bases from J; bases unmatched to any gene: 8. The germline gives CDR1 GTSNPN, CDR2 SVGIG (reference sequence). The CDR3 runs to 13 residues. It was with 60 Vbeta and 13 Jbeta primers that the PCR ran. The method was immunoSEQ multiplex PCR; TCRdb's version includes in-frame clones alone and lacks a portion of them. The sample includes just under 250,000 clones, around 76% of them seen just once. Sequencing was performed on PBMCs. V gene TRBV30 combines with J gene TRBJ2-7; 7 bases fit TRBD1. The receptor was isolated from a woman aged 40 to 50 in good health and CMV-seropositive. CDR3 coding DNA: TGTGCCTTAACCCTGGACAGGACCTACGAGCAGTACTTC. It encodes CALTLDRTYEQYF. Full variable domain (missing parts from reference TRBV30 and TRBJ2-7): SQTIHQWPATLVQPVGSPLSLECTVEGTSNPNLYWYRQAAGRGLQLLFYSVGIGQISSEVPQNLSASRPQDRQFILSSKKLLLSDSGFYLCALTLDRTYEQYFGPGTRLTVT.